The clone carrying this T cell receptor (beta chain) was seen a handful of times. The antigen is unknown. This record comes from a study of regulatory T cells in long-lasting Graves disease. Study-wide results and limits: Gene preferences differed: TRBV28, TRBJ1-2, TRBJ2-5 in persistent cases. Having only a small sample size may have limited accuracy.

Arm-PCR of CDR3 regions with iRepertoire HTBI primers generated TCR beta libraries. MiXCR, run by TCRdb on the multiplex PCR reads, gives a single entry per CDR3 protein. The table lists fewer than 450,000 distinct CDR3 sequences, 23% of them singletons. The CDR3 is 16 amino acids. Germline trimming cut 6 bases from V and 6 bases from J; bases unmatched to any gene: 16. Per germline, CDR1 SGHVS and CDR2 FNYEAQ. Specified time point: persistent/refractory GD, antithyroid drugs over 5 years with positive TRAb. The authors made the TCR library using RNA they extracted from PBMCs. American Thyroid Association guidelines defined how Graves' disease was diagnosed. A blood draw put about 9 milliliters of peripheral blood into EDTA tubes.

The chain combines TRBV7-6 with TRBJ2-7; 8 positions match TRBD2. The receptor comes from a female donor with Graves disease. The sequencing here drew on peripheral blood mononuclear cells (PBMCs), taken when the disease was refractory, from a patient treated with antithyroid drugs. The CDR3 here is CASSLFSGAPQGEQYF. CDR3 coding DNA: TGTGCCAGCAGTTTATTTAGCGGGGCCCCTCAGGGCGAGCAGTACTTC.